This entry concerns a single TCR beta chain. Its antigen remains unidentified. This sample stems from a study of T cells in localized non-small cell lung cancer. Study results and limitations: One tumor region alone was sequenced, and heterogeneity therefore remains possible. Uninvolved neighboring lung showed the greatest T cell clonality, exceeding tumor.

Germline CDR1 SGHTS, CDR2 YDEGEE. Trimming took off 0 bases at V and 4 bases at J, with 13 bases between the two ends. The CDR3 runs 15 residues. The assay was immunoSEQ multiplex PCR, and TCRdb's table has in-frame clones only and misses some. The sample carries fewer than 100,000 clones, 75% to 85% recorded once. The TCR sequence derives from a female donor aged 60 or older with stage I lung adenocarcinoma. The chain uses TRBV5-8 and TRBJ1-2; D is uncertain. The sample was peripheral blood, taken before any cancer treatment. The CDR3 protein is CASSLGPPGIYGYTF. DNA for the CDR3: TGTGCCAGCAGCTTGGGACCGCCCGGGATCTATGGCTACACCTTC.